The present entry profiles one T cell receptor (beta chain) with its context. This CDR3 is 14 amino acids long. V was trimmed by 2 bases and J by 4 bases, leaving 11 bases between them. Germline V gene sequence: CDR1 SGHTA, CDR2 FQGNSA. TCRdb independently ran MiXCR on the 5' RACE reads; one entry per CDR3 protein. The profile covers 340,000 or so distinct CDR3 sequences, with under 15% appearing a single time and 2.5% to 4% taken by the ten largest. These data come from a study of T cells after yellow fever vaccination. The chain uses TRBV7-2 and TRBJ2-5; no clear D. The sequencing here drew on CD4+ T cells sorted from PBMCs, taken 15 days after the yellow fever booster vaccination. This receptor was obtained from a man aged 18 to 30 who received the YFV17D yellow fever vaccine. The CDR3 DNA reads TGTGCCAGCAGCTTAAACAAGCTCGGAGAGACCCAGTACTTC. Amino acids: CASSLNKLGETQYF.